The 21 T cell receptor beta chains listed next were all sequenced from one sample in a study of TIL therapy for anti-PD-1-resistant metastatic lung cancer. The time point is: pre-treatment sample, taken before nivolumab and TIL therapy. This was the immunoSEQ v3 assay. Assay: immunoSEQ multiplex PCR; the TCRdb copy retains only in-frame clones and omits some. In the table there are approximately 45,000 clones, approximately 79% of which are singletons. The source was blood, collected at baseline. The receptors derive from an older man with non-small cell lung cancer.

The J gene is TRBJ2-5, the V gene TRBV15; no reliable D call. The germline V gene has CDR1 LNHNV and CDR2 YYDKDF (reference sequence). CDR3 length: 14 residues. V was pared by 1 base and J by 5 bases, with 11 bases between. The CDR3 protein is CATSRALPPETQYF. The CDR3 DNA sequence: TGTGCCACCAGCAGAGCTTTACCGCCGGAGACCCAGTACTTC.

The CDR3 DNA reads TGTGCCAGTAGTGAAGAGCGGACGGGAGAGCAGTACTTC. Its translation: CASSEERTGEQYF. The rearrangement uses TRBV19 and TRBJ2-7; possible D gene TRBD2, 5 bases. Trimming shortened V by 5 bases and J by 7 bases, and 15 bases separated the two germline ends. Looked up from germline, CDR1 is LNHDA and CDR2 is SQIVND (reference sequence). The CDR3 sequence is 13 residues long.

The rearrangement joins TRBV5-1 to TRBJ2-3, with TRBD2 identical over 11 bases. CDR3 length equals 14 residues. J gave up 5 bases and V 2 bases, and 1 base lay outside the gene matches. Germline V gene lookup returns CDR1 SGHRS and CDR2 YFSETQ. CDR3 sequence (DNA): TGCGCCAGCAGCTTCGGGACTAGCGGAGATACGCAGTATTTT. Protein sequence: CASSFGTSGDTQYF.

The chain links TRBV2 to TRBJ2-1, with D possibly matching TRBD1 (5 bases). This CDR3 has 14 amino acids. Germline assignment: CDR1 SNHLY and CDR2 FYNNEI. Trimming took 3 bases from V and 7 from J, leaving 13 bases between them. DNA for the CDR3: TGTGCCAGCAGTGATTATCAGGGTGGAAATGAGCAGTTCTTC. The encoded protein is CASSDYQGGNEQFF.

The rearrangement links TRBV19 to TRBJ2-7; no clear D. Per the germline V gene, CDR1 is LNHDA and CDR2 is SQIVND (reference sequence). The V and J ends lost 1 base and 1 base respectively, with 11 bases between them. This CDR3 contains 15 residues. The chain's CDR3 is CASSIGVEESYEQYF. The CDR3 coding sequence is TGTGCCAGTAGTATAGGGGTAGAGGAATCCTACGAGCAGTACTTC.

The rearrangement uses TRBV7-8 and TRBJ2-7, with TRBD2 matching 10 bases. This CDR3 has 16 amino acids. Germline-derived CDR1 and CDR2 are SGHVS and FQNEAQ. V shed 3 bases, J shed 3 bases, and the junction held 8 bases outside the gene matches. CDR3 loop: CASSFNLAGASYEQYF. The DNA of the CDR3 is TGTGCCAGCAGCTTTAACCTAGCGGGAGCGAGCTACGAGCAGTACTTC.

The gene calls are TRBV6-1 and TRBJ1-2; TRBD1 matches at 7 bases. Germline V gives CDR1 MNHNS, CDR2 SASEGT. Trimming cost V 2 bases and J 4 bases; bases outside gene matches: 7. CDR3 length: 15 residues. The CDR3 DNA sequence: TGTGCCAGCAGTGAAAAGCCCCGGGACAGCTATGGCTACACCTTC. It codes for CASSEKPRDSYGYTF.

This clone was detected only a few times. The chain is built from TRBV19 and TRBJ1-1; 7 nucleotides agree with TRBD1. The V gene end was trimmed by 6 bases and the J gene end by 8 bases; junction bases not matched to a gene: 6. Germline values: CDR1 LNHDA, CDR2 SQIVND (reference sequence). The CDR3 covers 12 residues. CDR3 sequence: CASRIGTAEAFF. The CDR3 DNA follows: TGTGCCAGTAGAATTGGGACAGCCGAAGCTTTCTTT. The complete variable domain, with remaining parts taken from reference TRBV19 and TRBJ1-1, reads DGGITQSPKYLFRKEGQNVTLSCEQNLNHDAMYWYRQDPGQGLRLIYYSQIVNDFQKGDIAEGYSVSREKKESFPLTVTSAQKNPTAFYLCASRIGTAEAFFGQGTRLTVV.

The rearrangement joins TRBV7-2 to TRBJ2-5; 8 positions agree with TRBD1. The germline V gene encodes CDR1 SGHTA and CDR2 FQGNSA. The CDR3 is made up of 14 amino acids. The trim removed 4 bases at V and 3 bases at J, leaving 4 bases unmatched. The CDR3 sequence is CASSSRQGKETQYF. As DNA, the CDR3 is TGTGCCAGCAGCTCGAGACAGGGGAAAGAGACCCAGTACTTC.

The gene calls are TRBV11-3 and TRBJ2-5; tentatively, D is TRBD2 (6 bases). V lost 1 base to trimming and J lost 0 bases, with 6 bases between them. The CDR3 covers 14 residues. Per germline, CDR1 SGHNT and CDR2 YENEEA. The CDR3 here is CASSLGGDQETQYF. The CDR3, as DNA: TGTGCCAGCAGCTTAGGGGGGGACCAAGAGACCCAGTACTTC. Supplemented by reference TRBV11-3 and TRBJ2-5, the full variable domain reads EAGVVQSPRYKIIEKKQPVAFWCNPISGHNTLYWYLQNLGQGPELLIRYENEEAVDDSQLPKDRFSAERLKGVDSTLKIQPAELGDSAVYLCASSLGGDQETQYFGPGTRLLVL.

The chain combines TRBV6-6 with TRBJ1-4; D is perhaps TRBD1 (5 bases). The CDR3 has 15 amino acids. Germline V gene sequence: CDR1 MNHNY, CDR2 SVGAGI (reference sequence). Trimming took 7 bases from V and 8 from J, leaving 20 bases between them. The CDR3 spells CASKGTQGPGEKLFF. In nucleotides, the CDR3 is TGTGCCAGCAAGGGGACCCAGGGCCCAGGGGAAAAACTGTTTTTT.

This chain joins TRBV4-2 and TRBJ2-6, with D possibly TRBD1 on 5 matching bases. Germline CDR1 LGHNA, CDR2 YNFKEQ. With 3 bases removed from V and 0 bases from J, the gap between germline ends came to 6 bases. The CDR3 length is 15 residues. In DNA, the CDR3 is TGTGCCAGCAGCCAGGACATCTCTGGGGCCAACGTCCTGACTTTC. This gives the protein CASSQDISGANVLTF.

V gene TRBV4-2 combines with J gene TRBJ1-6; D is unresolved. Germline CDR1 LGHNA, CDR2 YNFKEQ. This CDR3 contains 12 residues. The V and J ends lost 1 base and 14 bases respectively, with 9 bases between them. The CDR3 nucleotides are TGTGCCAGCAGCCAAGTGGAGCGAACCCTCCACTTT. This gives the protein CASSQVERTLHF.

The J gene is TRBJ1-1, the V gene TRBV6-1, with TRBD1 matching 9 bases. Germline V gene lookup returns CDR1 MNHNS and CDR2 SASEGT. V lost 2 bases, J lost 5 bases, and 6 bases stayed unmatched. The CDR3 length is 15 residues. The CDR3: CASSEKTGGLTEAFF. In DNA form, the CDR3 reads TGTGCCAGCAGTGAAAAGACAGGGGGTTTAACTGAAGCTTTCTTT.

This sequence joins TRBV4-1 and TRBJ2-5; D is possibly TRBD2 (6 bases). The germline CDR1 and CDR2 sequences are MGHRA and YSYEKL. The CDR3 extends over 16 amino acids. V was clipped by 1 base and J by 2 bases, with 14 bases between them. The CDR3 nucleotides read TGCGCCAGCAGCCAAGGGAGTTCGGGGGTTCAAGAGACCCAGTACTTC. Translating gives CASSQGSSGVQETQYF.

This sequence joins TRBV9 and TRBJ2-1; TRBD2 agrees at 8 bases. J gave up 12 bases and V 0 bases, and 14 bases lay outside the gene matches. The CDR3 totals 16 residues. Germline CDR1 is SGDLS and CDR2 is YYNGEE. The CDR3 coding sequence is TGTGCCAGCAGCGTAGGACAGTCCGGGACGGCGGGGGGGCAGTTCTTC. Its translation is CASSVGQSGTAGGQFF. Looking up the rest from reference TRBV9 and TRBJ2-1 gives the full variable domain: DSGVTQTPKHLITATGQRVTLRCSPRSGDLSVYWYQQSLDQGLQFLIQYYNGEERAKGNILERFSAQQFPDLHSELNLSSLELGDSALYFCASSVGQSGTAGGQFFGPGTRLTVL.

J is TRBJ2-7 and V is TRBV28, with a tentative D call TRBD2 (7 bases). V was shortened by 6 bases and J by 2 bases, with 20 bases between the two germline ends. Germline loops: CDR1 MDHEN, CDR2 SYDVKM. CDR3 size: 16 residues. This CDR3 is CASSRIGGGATYEQYF. The CDR3 DNA is TGTGCCAGCAGCCGCATAGGGGGGGGAGCCACCTACGAGCAGTACTTC.

The chain carries TRBV7-9 and TRBJ1-6; D possibly corresponds to TRBD1 (5 bases). The CDR3 totals 12 residues. Looked up from germline, CDR1 is SEHNR and CDR2 is FQNEAQ (reference sequence). In DNA form, the CDR3 reads TGTGCTGGCGGGACGGAGAATTCACCCCTCCACTTT. As protein: CAGGTENSPLHF.

V is TRBV7-9 and J is TRBJ2-4; 7 bases are shared with TRBD1. Germline V gives CDR1 SEHNR, CDR2 FQNEAQ (reference sequence). V shed 5 bases, J shed 6 bases, and the junction held 4 bases outside the gene matches. This CDR3 region has 13 residues. The CDR3 DNA reads TGTGCCAGCAGCGACAGACAGGGAAACATTCAGTACTTC. Protein product: CASSDRQGNIQYF.

Here the CDR3 reads CASSPKRERTDTQYF. As DNA, the CDR3 is TGTGCCAGTAGTCCGAAGCGGGAACGCACAGATACGCAGTATTTT. The chain links TRBV19 to TRBJ2-3; the match to TRBD2 covers 7 bases. CDR3 size: 15 residues. CDR1 is LNHDA and CDR2 is SQIVND in the germline V gene (reference sequence). V shed 5 bases and J 1 base; nucleotides not matched to a gene: 6.

The chain couples TRBV5-1 to TRBJ2-5; 15 nucleotides align to TRBD2. The V gene's germline CDR1 is SGHRS and CDR2 YFSETQ. V lost 2 bases, J lost 5 bases, and 4 bases stayed unmatched. The CDR3 spans 16 residues. CDR3 DNA: TGCGCCAGCAGCTTAGGACTAGCGGGAGGGGGGGAGACCCAGTACTTC. Residues: CASSLGLAGGGETQYF.